This entry describes one T cell receptor beta chain. Its antigen specificity is not known. Per-nucleotide qualities are absent, and no much larger clonotype sits a single base away. In total, roughly 670 healthy bone marrow donors made up the cohort. All cohort members were sampled while nominally healthy, although unrecorded immune exposures were likely present. The donor was CMV seropositive and was included in the group of 250 to 350 seropositive cohort members. A peripheral blood sample was collected from each donor, and TCR beta sequencing was performed on peripheral blood mononuclear cells. Genomic DNA extraction from the blood cell samples was performed with the Qiagen DNeasy Blood Extraction Kit. The CDR3 has 15 amino acids, counting the end cysteine and phenylalanine. Of all the DNA, just the CDR3 is kept, 45 bases in frame from base 1. Reading the germline V gene gives CDR1 SQVTM and CDR2 ANQGSEA. Ends trimmed: V by 1 base, J by 5 bases; bases unmatched to a gene: 6.

To prepare the library, the immunoSEQ multiplex PCR assay was applied. For the multiplex PCR, a mixture combining 60 forward primers for TCR Vbeta segments and 13 reverse primers for TCR Jbeta segments was used. Amplification of the CDR3 region of rearranged TCR beta genes was performed with a multiplex PCR assay on genomic DNA. On the Illumina HiSeq System, the amplified TCR beta libraries were sequenced as 87-base-pair reads. The original pipeline was this. A later analysis counted approximately 74 million unique TCR beta chains across the 550 to 700 repertoires, and roughly 10 million of these chains were shared by at least two donors. Raw reads were error-corrected and collapsed into unique sequences with a nearest-neighbor algorithm that merged closely related sequences to remove PCR and sequencing errors. To assign V, D and J gene segments, CDR3 sequences were aligned to IMGT reference sequences. For a sequence to be retained, at least a six-nucleotide match to both a V gene segment and a J gene segment was required. Rearrangements were called productive when the CDR3 lacked stop codons and stayed in frame with V and J; all others were non-productive. Following IMGT convention, CDR3 was defined as the stretch from the second conserved V-encoded cysteine up to the conserved J-encoded phenylalanine. Sequences without an unambiguous match to a single V gene segment were excluded from the earlier analysis of a few hundred of the donors. An earlier analysis of several hundred of the donors classified V segments as functional when productive rearrangements were above 56.7% and as segregating when the standard deviation between donors was above 5%. A statistical classification framework was built for diagnosing cytomegalovirus status from the catalog of TCR beta chain sequences. In a later analysis, V and J genes were assigned by comparing TCR nucleotide sequences against IMGT/GENE-DB human TR gene sequences. Using the TCRdist pipeline, a later analysis assigned CDR3 sequences along with most-parsimonious VDJ recombination scenarios. In a later analysis, every TCR beta chain was defined by the combination of its CDR3 amino acid sequence and its V-gene family, and reads without a unique V-gene family were dropped. In a later analysis, 450 to 600 highly shared, low-generation-probability nucleotide sequences were removed to address suspected cross-contamination and a sequencing artifact. A later analysis calculated a clonal expansion index for each public chain from normalized within-repertoire ranks of inferred template counts. In a later analysis, generation probabilities were computed with a VDJ recombination model fitted to out-of-frame rearrangements, and the resulting probabilities were checked against IGoR. A later analysis scored TCR-TCR, TCR-HLA and TCR-CMV co-occurrence with hypergeometric tests, applying a repertoire-size bias correction to TCR pairs. False discovery rates were estimated in a later analysis by permuting HLA or CMV assignments 20 times. In a later analysis, co-occurring TCRs were grouped using DBSCAN, and TCRdist sequence similarity was added for clustering within HLA-allele-positive subsets. Repertoires with fewer than 30,000 or more than 120,000 public chains, plus five repertoires with anomalous nucleotide sharing, were excluded from co-occurrence clustering. TCRdb carries this immuneACCESS record with in-frame sequences only. Its versions omit some clonotypes, under half of them owing to an unresolved V gene in the studies checked, with the rest unexplained. The V and J calls and the clone size are those of that table, but D and trimming were determined from the DNA. Counted in this sample were over 90,000 clones; about four fifths of them appeared once. Jointly, the top ten make up 13% to 15% of the sample.

These data belong to a study of cytomegalovirus exposure and HLA in healthy donors (dated by TCRdb to about 2017). Describing the broader study: According to an earlier analysis of 587 of the donors, roughly 180 million T cells yielded roughly 110 million unique TCR beta sequences and approximately 300 Gb of sequence data. An earlier analysis of fewer than 750 of the donors used high-throughput TCR beta sequencing to judge whether each TCR beta V gene segment behaved as functional or pseudogenic. Both class I and class II loci were covered by HLA typing, at four-digit resolution. Among roughly 400 genotyped donors of the cohort, an average of approximately 240,000 unique TCR beta nucleotide sequences were sequenced per donor, about a sixth of them non-productive. The study profiled the T cell repertoires of 550 to 700 subjects by immunosequencing and related them to cytomegalovirus serostatus. In the later analysis, no new phenotypic data were used to find candidate immune exposures; instead, reliance was placed on TCR beta sequences and their occurrence across donors. A later genetic analysis used genome-wide SNP genotypes for about 65% of the roughly 700 donors, treating that subset as a discovery cohort. To predict cytomegalovirus infection status, the study brought together high-throughput TCR immunosequencing, statistical association of individual TCRs with disease status, and machine learning. The aim of the study was to test whether cataloging public T cell receptors could identify signatures of past pathogen exposure. All discovery cohort repertoires had been generated on a single sequencing platform. Of the roughly 390 genotyped donors, approximately 81% were placed in the genetic ancestry cluster associated with self-reported Caucasian donors. In a later analysis, previously published TCR beta repertoires from several hundred donors were re-analyzed and high-resolution HLA genotyping was added so that TCR occurrence patterns could be studied. Alongside the repertoire data, information on donor age, sex, ethnicity and CMV serostatus was compiled. Roughly 5 DR-DQ haplotypes were handled as single units for association and clustering because linkage in the cohort was strong. Typing coverage varied by locus: roughly 620-640 donors for A, B, C, DRB1 and DQB1; roughly 520 for DQA1; 606 for DPA1; fewer than 480 for DPB1. Besides the first cohort of some 670 subjects, a separate validation cohort made up of over 100 different subjects was used. An early release covering just under 650 HLA-typed donors comprised about 290 gigabases of sequencing data and some 79 million unique TCR sequences. Results the study describes overall, beyond this receptor: V-gene and J-gene trimming of TCR beta chains was associated with a missense DCLRE1C variant in a later genetic analysis, and the association was replicated in an independent cohort. A few of the identified cytomegalovirus-associated TCR beta chains were confirmed in vitro to be specific for cytomegalovirus antigens. The authors suggested that the approach could potentially be extended to other disease states and immunological phenotypes. Cytomegalovirus status was reported to be diagnosed by the classifier with high specificity and sensitivity in both the original and validation cohorts. When HLA alleles, especially DR and DQ, strongly co-occurred, TCR associations were difficult to assign to individual alleles. In a later analysis, the rate of TCR association differed among HLA loci, with DRB1 alleles having the most associated TCRs and HLA-C alleles having the fewest. The earlier analysis of approximately 590 of the donors excluded about 16 rarely observed V segments, including chromosome 9 orphons, because counts were too low. In a later analysis, several top co-occurrence clusters were reported to appear linked to parvovirus B19, influenza, CMV and Epstein-Barr virus. The only immune exposure information available for the cohort was CMV serostatus. This cohort had only TCR beta chains sequenced, and the lack of alpha or paired-chain data limited which features could be detected. Correlated functional status among segregating V segments might reflect linkage disequilibrium, but an unknown experimental factor could not be ruled out. A further reported finding was that TCR beta sequences accurately predicted the HLA-A and HLA-B alleles for most subjects in the first cohort. Because HLA typing was unavailable for some donors at each locus, only the typed subset was used in association tests. A group of highly shared sequence variants was considered likely to be a technical artifact of the sequencing pipeline. In a later analysis, HLA-associated TCR beta chains showed more clonal expansion and lower generation probabilities than non-associated chains that were equally common. Most CMV-associated TCR beta chains appeared to be HLA-restricted in a later analysis, and the HLA associations seemed to be driven largely by CMV exposure. A total of roughly 160 TCR beta chains were listed by the study as associated with cytomegalovirus. Specific HLA alleles were associated with 15,000 to 20,000 TCR beta sequences at a false discovery rate of 0.05 in a later analysis. Presence/absence analyses assumed roughly uniform sequencing depth across donors, an assumption that may not hold. Some IMGT-functional V segments, including TRBV6-2 and TRBV6-3, could not be distinguished by the 87-base-pair reads and were therefore excluded. In an earlier analysis of 587 of the donors, most TCR beta V segments appeared in productive rearrangements about 87% or about 30% of the time, broadly matching IMGT annotations. While some public TCRs were present in many individuals, most TCR sequences turned up only very rarely across donors. Compared with the roughly 710-donor mean, donors in an Asian-associated ancestry cluster had fewer N-insertions in productive TCRs, according to a later genetic analysis.

The clonotype comes from a woman in her 70s in good health and CMV-seropositive. Recombination connected TRBV29-1 to TRBJ2-2, with TRBD2 matching 8 junction bases. The source material was PBMCs. The CDR3 region has the sequence CSVEASGGGTGELFF. The DNA sequence is given as TGCAGCGTTGAAGCCAGCGGGGGCGGTACCGGGGAGCTGTTTTTT.